Below are 21 T cell receptor beta chains sequenced from a single sample in a study of cytomegalovirus exposure and HLA in healthy donors. Use of 60 Vbeta and 13 Jbeta primers characterized the PCR. Generated by immunoSEQ multiplex PCR, the TCRdb table keeps only in-frame clones and is missing some. The repertoire holds 100,000 to 150,000 clones, with 15% to 20% as singletons. Sequenced material: PBMCs. These receptors were collected from a female donor in good health and CMV-seropositive.

The chain carries TRBV5-1 and TRBJ2-2; unclear D gene. This CDR3 is built from 15 residues. V was cut by 2 bases and J by 0 bases, with 8 bases left in between. CDR1 and CDR2 (germline): SGHRS, YFSETQ. CDR3 protein: CASSLIDSNTGELFF. The CDR3 nucleotides are TGCGCCAGCAGCTTAATTGACTCGAACACCGGGGAGCTGTTTTTT.

The DNA for the CDR3 is TGTGCCATCTGGACTTTCGGCGGGACTGAAGCTTTCTTT. Its translation: CAIWTFGGTEAFF. The chain recombines TRBV19 with TRBJ1-1; the D is unclear. Per germline, CDR1 LNHDA and CDR2 SQIVND (reference sequence). V gave up 10 bases and J gave up 5 bases, with 17 bases separating them. The CDR3 runs to 13 residues.

V gene TRBV7-2 combines with J gene TRBJ1-1, with D possibly being TRBD1 (5 bases). The CDR3 covers 13 residues. Deletions cut 2 bases from V and 4 bases from J, with 8 bases between. The germline CDR1 and CDR2 sequences are SGHTA and FQGNSA. CDR3 in amino acids: CASSLSGGTEAFF. In nucleotides, the CDR3 is TGTGCCAGCAGCTTATCGGGGGGCACTGAAGCTTTCTTT. Full variable domain (rest looked up from reference TRBV7-2 and TRBJ1-1): GAGVSQSPSNKVTEKGKDVELRCDPISGHTALYWYRQSLGQGLEFLIYFQGNSAPDKSGLPSDRFSAERTGGSVSTLTIQRTQQEDSAVYLCASSLSGGTEAFFGQGTRLTVV.

This clone was seen a handful of times. The chain recombines TRBV4-3 with TRBJ1-1; D uncertain. The germline V gene encodes CDR1 LGHNA and CDR2 YSLEER. Trimming shortened V by 1 base and J by 1 base, and 13 bases separated the two germline ends. The CDR3 length is 16 residues. The CDR3 loop is CASSQGAGGTNTEAFF. The CDR3 nucleotides read TGCGCCAGCAGCCAAGGGGCAGGAGGAACGAACACTGAAGCTTTCTTT.

The rearrangement links TRBV27 to TRBJ2-7, with 9 bases aligning to TRBD1. This CDR3 comprises 19 residues. Germline CDR1 reads MNHEY; CDR2 reads SMNVEV (reference sequence). J lost 4 bases, V lost 3 bases, and 19 bases had no gene match. The CDR3 loop reads CASSFFPRGRGQGTYEQYF. Written as DNA, the CDR3 is TGTGCCAGCAGTTTCTTTCCTCGAGGTCGGGGACAGGGTACTTACGAGCAGTACTTC.

In its sample, this clone was seen a few times. V is TRBV5-4 and J is TRBJ1-2, with 7 bases lining up with TRBD1. CDR1 SGHNT and CDR2 YYREEE come from the germline V gene (reference sequence). With V trimmed by 3 bases and J by 4 bases, 6 bases remained unmatched. The CDR3 has 14 amino acids. CDR3 amino acids: CASSSRDRTYGYTF. CDR3 DNA: TGTGCCAGCAGCTCCCGGGACAGAACCTATGGCTACACCTTC. Full variable domain (missing parts from reference TRBV5-4 and TRBJ1-2): ETGVTQSPTHLIKTRGQQVTLRCSSQSGHNTVSWYQQALGQGPQFIFQYYREEENGRGNFPPRFSGLQFPNYSSELNVNALELDDSALYLCASSSRDRTYGYTFGSGTRLTVV.

This clone came up a few times. CDR3 coding DNA: TGTGCCAGCAGTGGGAGTTCACTCCGCAATGAGCAGTTCTTC. Its translation: CASSGSSLRNEQFF. The V gene is TRBV27, the J gene TRBJ2-1; perhaps TRBD2 as D (5 bases). This CDR3 has 14 residues. V gave up 5 bases and J gave up 6 bases, with 14 bases separating them. Germline-derived CDR1 and CDR2 are MNHEY and SMNVEV (reference sequence).

Only one count was recorded for this clone. This chain uses TRBV5-4 with TRBJ2-2; 7 bases align to TRBD2. V lost 5 bases and J lost 4; bases outside the gene matches: 2. Germline V gene data show CDR1 as SGHNT and CDR2 as YYREEE (reference sequence). This CDR3 contains 13 residues. In nucleotides, the CDR3 is TGTGCCAGCAGGAGGGAGGGCACCGGGGAGCTGTTTTTT. The encoded protein is CASRREGTGELFF. The full variable domain, with the rest looked up from reference TRBV5-4 and TRBJ2-2, is ETGVTQSPTHLIKTRGQQVTLRCSSQSGHNTVSWYQQALGQGPQFIFQYYREEENGRGNFPPRFSGLQFPNYSSELNVNALELDDSALYLCASRREGTGELFFGEGSRLTVL.

This chain uses TRBV18 with TRBJ1-2; 8 bases match TRBD1. The CDR3 consists of 14 residues. Germline values: CDR1 KGHSH, CDR2 LQKENI. The V segment lost 3 bases and the J segment 7 bases; nucleotides outside the gene matches: 7. The CDR3 DNA reads TGTGCCAGCTCACCCGAGGCAGGGGGCGGTGGCTACACCTTC. This codes for CASSPEAGGGGYTF.

This clone was counted a few times. V and J are TRBV7-8 and TRBJ2-6; 8 bases line up with TRBD1. CDR1 is SGHVS, CDR2 FQNEAQ, per germline. The CDR3 contains 17 residues. Trimming removed 4 bases from V and 0 bases from J; junction bases left unmatched: 5. In nucleotides, the CDR3 is TGTGCCAGCAGCTCGACAGGGGTTAGCTCTGGGGCCAACGTCCTGACTTTC. Protein product: CASSSTGVSSGANVLTF.

CDR3 in amino acids: CSARDRGHEQYF. CDR3 sequence (DNA): TGCAGCGCAAGGGACAGGGGCCACGAGCAGTACTTC. V usage is TRBV29-1 and J usage is TRBJ2-7, with 10 positions matching TRBD1. V lost 7 bases, J lost 5 bases, and 5 bases stayed unmatched. The CDR3 totals 12 residues. Germline CDR1 is SQVTM and CDR2 is ANQGSEA.

This clone has a handful of counts. The rearrangement links TRBV5-1 to TRBJ1-1, with 11 positions matching TRBD1. There are 15 residues in the CDR3. The germline V gene encodes CDR1 SGHRS and CDR2 YFSETQ. V dropped 3 bases and J dropped 3; count of bases not matched to a gene: 4. CDR3 protein: CASSSGTGGDTEAFF. The CDR3 DNA reads as TGCGCCAGCAGCTCCGGGACAGGGGGGGACACTGAAGCTTTCTTT.

The chain employs TRBV28 and TRBJ2-5; TRBD2 matches at 10 bases. CDR3 length equals 17 residues. Losses at the gene ends were 5 bases for V and 2 bases for J; bases not matched to a gene: 11. CDR1 and CDR2 from the germline V gene are MDHEN and SYDVKM. The chain's CDR3 is CASSPPVAGGFQETQYF. The CDR3 coding sequence is TGTGCCAGCAGTCCTCCTGTAGCGGGGGGCTTTCAAGAGACCCAGTACTTC.

In its sample, this clone was seen a few times. The V gene is TRBV7-3, the J gene TRBJ1-1; D uncertain. The germline V gene encodes CDR1 SGHTA and CDR2 FQGTGA. Trimming took 6 bases from V and 2 from J, leaving 19 bases between them. The CDR3 length is 16 residues. The CDR3 region is CASRERLWGENTEAFF. DNA for the CDR3: TGTGCCAGCAGGGAAAGGCTTTGGGGAGAAAACACTGAAGCTTTCTTT.

This clone occurred a few times. The chain couples TRBV7-9 to TRBJ1-6, with TRBD1 identical over 7 bases. The CDR3 loop spans 15 amino acids. Germline-derived CDR1 and CDR2 are SEHNR and FQNEAQ (reference sequence). After removal of 5 bases from V and 8 bases from J, the junction contained 9 bases not matched to a gene. The CDR3 reads CASSQRQGGDSPLHF. The CDR3, as DNA: TGTGCCAGCAGCCAAAGACAGGGTGGGGATTCACCCCTCCACTTT.

CDR3 sequence: CASSPSMAANYGYTF. DNA of the CDR3: TGCGCCAGCAGCCCGAGTATGGCGGCCAACTATGGCTACACCTTC. This chain uses TRBV4-1 with TRBJ1-2; D unresolved. There are 15 residues in the CDR3. From germline, CDR1 is MGHRA and CDR2 YSYEKL. Trimming pared 4 bases from V and 2 bases from J, leaving 14 bases between.

V usage is TRBV6-1 and J usage is TRBJ2-7; weak D call: TRBD2 (7 bases). The germline gives CDR1 MNHNS, CDR2 SASEGT. The V end lost 6 bases, the J end lost 1 base, and 16 bases lay between the germline ends. This CDR3 spans 15 amino acids. CDR3 in DNA: TGTGCCAGCAGGTGGGAGGGGGAGGTGTCCTACGAGCAGTACTTC. It codes for CASRWEGEVSYEQYF.

This chain connects TRBV5-1 to TRBJ1-2; a possible D gene is TRBD1 (5 bases). CDR1 and CDR2 from the germline V gene are SGHRS and YFSETQ. Trimming stripped 4 bases from V and 4 bases from J, with 26 bases between. The CDR3 consists of 18 residues. DNA for the CDR3: TGCGCCAGCAGCCGAAGAGGGTTGGGGGGGGTCTCCCTCTATGGCTACACCTTC. This sequence encodes CASSRRGLGGVSLYGYTF.

The V and J genes are TRBV27 and TRBJ2-1, with D perhaps matching TRBD1 (5 bases). Germline CDR1 reads MNHEY; CDR2 reads SMNVEV (reference sequence). V gave up 5 bases and J gave up 8 bases, with 19 bases separating them. The CDR3 is 15 amino acids. This CDR3 is CASSGERGRVYEQFF. The DNA for the CDR3 is TGTGCCAGCAGTGGCGAAAGGGGCAGAGTCTATGAGCAGTTCTTC.

This chain uses TRBV4-1 with TRBJ2-5; D gene unclear. Judging by the DNA end, TRBJ2-7 fits better; the J call may be wrong. Germline CDR1 reads MGHRA; CDR2 reads YSYEKL. The CDR3 spans 14 residues. The DNA of the CDR3 is TGCGCCAGCAGCCACGTATCCCTATCCTACGAGCAGTACTTC. This gives the protein CASSHVSLSYEQYF.

The chain uses TRBV28 and TRBJ1-4; TRBD1 agrees at 8 bases. Germline V CDR1 and CDR2: MDHEN, SYDVKM. J lost 7 bases, V lost 3 bases, and 4 bases had no gene match. The CDR3 consists of 14 residues. CDR3 region: CASSLTGAGEKLFF. Written as DNA, the CDR3 is TGTGCCAGCAGTTTGACAGGGGCTGGTGAAAAACTGTTTTTT.